The entry that follows covers one TCR beta chain sequence. The target antigen is unknown. TCR beta VDJ and CDR3 profiles were obtained from a genomic DNA template. One entry per CDR3 protein results from TCRdb running MiXCR on the reads. The sample holds 400,000 to 500,000 distinct CDR3 sequences; 60% to 80% are singletons and the top ten take around 4%. This sample was taken from a study of CD8+CD57+ T cells in acquired aplastic anemia. Background on the study: DNA recovered from sorted CD4+ and CD8+ cells had a mean of approximately 3.2 ug. Healthy CD8+ samples averaged about 11.0 million reads.

Germline values: CDR1 DFQATT, CDR2 SNEGSKA (reference sequence). The ends were cut back, 3 bases at V and 9 bases at J, with 17 bases in the middle. The CDR3 covers 13 residues. Study-wide points: Patients did not significantly differ from controls in CD8+ Simpson's diversity. Overlapping CD8+ CDR3 repertoires of patients and controls contained around 30 shared sequences.

The sample was sorted CD4+, CD8+, or CD8+CD57+ T cells (not recorded which) from PBMCs. The TCR was taken from a human donor in good health, serving as a control. The chain carries TRBV20-1 and TRBJ1-1, with D possibly being TRBD1 (6 bases). CDR3 DNA sequence: TGCAGTGCTAGCGCCAGCGGGGGGGCAAAAGCTTTCTTT. This encodes CSASASGGAKAFF.